Listed here are 9 T cell receptor beta chains from one sample, sequenced in a study of control samples from healthy donors and cancer patients. The assay was immunoSEQ multiplex PCR, and TCRdb's table has in-frame clones only and misses some. The sample lists over 60,000 clones, about 82% occurring once. Sequencing used blood. Source of these receptors: a middle-aged man in good health.

The J gene is TRBJ2-7, the V gene TRBV30; D tentatively fits TRBD1 or TRBD2 (5 bases each). The length of the CDR3 is 12 residues. Between the trimmed V and J ends, which lost 0 bases and 6 bases, there was a span of 9 bases. Germline V CDR1 and CDR2: GTSNPN, SVGIG (reference sequence). CDR3 residues: CAWSVRGIEQYF. CDR3 bases: TGTGCCTGGAGTGTGAGGGGCATCGAGCAGTACTTC. Combining the CDR3 with reference TRBV30 and TRBJ2-7 gives the whole variable domain SQTIHQWPATLVQPVGSPLSLECTVEGTSNPNLYWYRQAAGRGLQLLFYSVGIGQISSEVPQNLSASRPQDRQFILSSKKLLLSDSGFYLCAWSVRGIEQYFGPGTRLTVT.

The chain combines TRBV4-1 with TRBJ1-4; TRBD1 might be the D (5 bases). CDR3 length: 14 residues. CDR1 MGHRA and CDR2 YSYEKL come from the germline V gene. Trimming pared 4 bases from V and 8 bases from J, leaving 14 bases between. For the CDR3, the DNA is TGCGCCAGCAGCCCTACGGGCAGGGCCGAAAAACTGTTTTTT. Protein product: CASSPTGRAEKLFF.

The CDR3 region is CASSLRMAYEQYF. As DNA, the CDR3 is TGTGCCAGCAGTCTACGGATGGCCTACGAGCAGTACTTC. This chain joins TRBV7-2 and TRBJ2-7, with D unresolved. Germline V gene data show CDR1 as SGHTA and CDR2 as FQGNSA. The V end was cut by 6 bases, the J end by 2 bases, with 11 bases between. This CDR3 contains 13 residues.

The chain uses TRBV3-1 (or the pseudogene TRBV3-2) and TRBJ1-6, with unresolved D. Germline lookup yields CDR1 LGHDT and CDR2 YNNKEL (reference sequence). V dropped 1 base and J dropped 7 bases, with 8 bases sitting between them. The CDR3 covers 14 residues. CDR3 residues: CASSQGKGNSPLHF. The CDR3 DNA reads as TGTGCCAGCAGCCAAGGAAAAGGGAATTCACCCCTCCACTTT.

The chain recombines TRBV4-3 with TRBJ2-2; 9 bases map to TRBD2. The V segment lost 0 bases and the J segment 4 bases; nucleotides outside the gene matches: 9. The CDR3 covers 18 residues. Germline assignment: CDR1 LGHNA and CDR2 YSLEER. For the CDR3, the DNA is TGCGCCAGCAGCCAAGATCTTCGCGGGGGGGCGGGCACCGGGGAGCTGTTTTTT. It encodes CASSQDLRGGAGTGELFF.

This chain joins TRBV25-1 and TRBJ2-7; D is undetermined. Trimming removed 4 bases at V and 3 bases at J, with 7 bases between. This CDR3 spans 12 amino acids. Germline CDR1 MGHDK, CDR2 SYGVNS. The CDR3 loop is CASSVNRYEQYF. CDR3 nucleotides: TGTGCCAGCAGTGTAAACCGCTACGAGCAGTACTTC.

This sequence joins TRBV6-2 or TRBV6-3 and TRBJ1-2; D might be TRBD1 (5 bases). Trimming pared 4 bases from V and 8 bases from J, leaving 20 bases between. Germline loops: CDR1 MNHEY, CDR2 SVGEGT. There are 15 residues in the CDR3. CDR3 in amino acids: CASSSSQVAQGGYTF. The CDR3 nucleotides read TGTGCCAGCAGTTCATCCCAGGTTGCTCAGGGAGGCTACACCTTC.

The V call is TRBV6-5, the J call TRBJ1-1, with 7 positions matching TRBD1. V trimming: 5 bases; J trimming: 2 bases; junction bases outside the gene matches: 5. This CDR3 has 14 residues. Germline V gene lookup returns CDR1 MNHEY and CDR2 SVGAGI. CDR3: CASSQQGRNTEAFF. CDR3 DNA sequence: TGTGCCAGCAGTCAACAGGGGCGAAACACTGAAGCTTTCTTT.

This rearrangement joins TRBV7-9 to TRBJ2-5; D is possibly TRBD1 (5 bases). The germline V and J ends were trimmed by 5 bases and 3 bases, with 13 bases remaining between them. CDR1 and CDR2 (germline): SEHNR, FQNEAQ (reference sequence). The CDR3 runs 14 residues. This chain's CDR3 is CASSPAGREETQYF. The CDR3 nucleotides read TGTGCCAGCAGCCCAGCCGGCAGGGAAGAGACCCAGTACTTC.